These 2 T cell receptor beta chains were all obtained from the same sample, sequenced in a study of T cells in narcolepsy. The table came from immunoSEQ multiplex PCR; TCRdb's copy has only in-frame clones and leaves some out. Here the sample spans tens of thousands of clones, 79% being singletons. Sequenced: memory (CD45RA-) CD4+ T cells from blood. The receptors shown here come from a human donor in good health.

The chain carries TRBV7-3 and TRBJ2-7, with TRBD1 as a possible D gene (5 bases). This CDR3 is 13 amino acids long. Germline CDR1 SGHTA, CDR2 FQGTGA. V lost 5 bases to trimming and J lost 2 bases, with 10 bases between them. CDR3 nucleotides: TGTGCCAGCAGCCGACAGAGTACCTACGAGCAGTACTTC. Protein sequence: CASSRQSTYEQYF.

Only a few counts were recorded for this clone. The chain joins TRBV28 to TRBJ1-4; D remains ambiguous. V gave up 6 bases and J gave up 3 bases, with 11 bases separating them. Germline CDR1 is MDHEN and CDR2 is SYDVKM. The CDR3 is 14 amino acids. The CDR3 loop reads CASREAGPNEKLFF. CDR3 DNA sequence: TGTGCCAGCAGGGAAGCCGGGCCTAATGAAAAACTGTTTTTT.